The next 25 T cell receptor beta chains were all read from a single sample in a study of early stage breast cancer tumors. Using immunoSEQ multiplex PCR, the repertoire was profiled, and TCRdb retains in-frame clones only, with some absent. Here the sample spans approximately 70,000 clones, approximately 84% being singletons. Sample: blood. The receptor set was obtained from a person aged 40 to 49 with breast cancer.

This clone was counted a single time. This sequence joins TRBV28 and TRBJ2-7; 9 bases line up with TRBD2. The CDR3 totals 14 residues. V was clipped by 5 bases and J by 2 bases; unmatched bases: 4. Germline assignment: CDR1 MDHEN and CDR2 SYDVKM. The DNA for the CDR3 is TGTGCCAGCAGTCAGGGACTAGCACCCTACGAGCAGTACTTC. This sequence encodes CASSQGLAPYEQYF.

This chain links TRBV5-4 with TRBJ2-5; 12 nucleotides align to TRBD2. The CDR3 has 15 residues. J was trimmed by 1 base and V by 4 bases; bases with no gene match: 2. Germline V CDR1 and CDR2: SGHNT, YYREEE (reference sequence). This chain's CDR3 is CASSRTSGTQETQYF. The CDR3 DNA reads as TGTGCCAGCAGCAGGACTAGCGGGACCCAAGAGACCCAGTACTTC.

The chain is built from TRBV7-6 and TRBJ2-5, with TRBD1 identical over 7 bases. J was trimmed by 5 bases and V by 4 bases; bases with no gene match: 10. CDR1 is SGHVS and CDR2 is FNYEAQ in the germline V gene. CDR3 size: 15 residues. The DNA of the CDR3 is TGTGCCAGCAGCTCAGGACCCTTACAGGGGGAGACCCAGTACTTC. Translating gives CASSSGPLQGETQYF.

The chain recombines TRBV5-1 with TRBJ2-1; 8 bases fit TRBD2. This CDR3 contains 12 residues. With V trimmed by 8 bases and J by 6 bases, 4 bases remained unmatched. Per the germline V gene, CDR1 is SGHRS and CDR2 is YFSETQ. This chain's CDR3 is CASWTSFNEQFF. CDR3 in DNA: TGCGCCAGTTGGACTAGCTTCAATGAGCAGTTCTTC.

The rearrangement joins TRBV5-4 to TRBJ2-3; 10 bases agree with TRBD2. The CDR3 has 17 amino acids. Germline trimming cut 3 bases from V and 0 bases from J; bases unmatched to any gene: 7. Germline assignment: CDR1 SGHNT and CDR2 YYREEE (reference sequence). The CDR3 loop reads CASSSGGLAISTDTQYF. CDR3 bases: TGTGCCAGCAGCTCCGGGGGACTAGCGATTAGCACAGATACGCAGTATTTT. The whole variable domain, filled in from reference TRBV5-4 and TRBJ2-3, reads ETGVTQSPTHLIKTRGQQVTLRCSSQSGHNTVSWYQQALGQGPQFIFQYYREEENGRGNFPPRFSGLQFPNYSSELNVNALELDDSALYLCASSSGGLAISTDTQYFGPGTRLTVL.

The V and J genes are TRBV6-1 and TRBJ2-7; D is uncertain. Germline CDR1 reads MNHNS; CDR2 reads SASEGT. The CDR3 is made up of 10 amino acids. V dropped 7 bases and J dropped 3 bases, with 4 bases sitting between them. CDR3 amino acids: CASMNYEQYF. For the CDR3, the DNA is TGTGCCAGCATGAACTACGAGCAGTACTTC.

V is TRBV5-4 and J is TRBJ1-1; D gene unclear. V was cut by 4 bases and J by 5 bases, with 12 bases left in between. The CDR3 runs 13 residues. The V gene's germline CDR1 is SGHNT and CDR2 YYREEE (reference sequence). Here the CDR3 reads CASSRPSRTEAFF. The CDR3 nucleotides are TGTGCCAGCAGCCGTCCCTCAAGGACTGAAGCTTTCTTT.

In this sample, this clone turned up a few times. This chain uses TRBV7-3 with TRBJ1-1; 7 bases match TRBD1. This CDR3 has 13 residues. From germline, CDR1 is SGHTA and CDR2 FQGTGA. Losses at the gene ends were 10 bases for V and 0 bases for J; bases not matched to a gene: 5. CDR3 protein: CATRQGMNTEAFF. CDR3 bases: TGTGCCACCCGACAGGGCATGAACACTGAAGCTTTCTTT. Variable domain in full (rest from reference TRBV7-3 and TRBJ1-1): GAGVSQTPSNKVTEKGKYVELRCDPISGHTALYWYRQSLGQGPEFLIYFQGTGAADDSGLPNDRFFAVRPEGSVSTLKIQRTERGDSAVYLCATRQGMNTEAFFGQGTRLTVV.

The CDR3 coding sequence is TGTGCCATCAGTGAGTCTATCCGTGAAGCTTTCTTT. Protein sequence: CAISESIREAFF. V and J are TRBV10-3 and TRBJ1-1; D is ambiguous. CDR1 and CDR2 (germline): ENHRY, SYGVKD. The CDR3 has 12 amino acids. The V end lost 0 bases, the J end lost 7 bases, and 6 bases lay between the germline ends.

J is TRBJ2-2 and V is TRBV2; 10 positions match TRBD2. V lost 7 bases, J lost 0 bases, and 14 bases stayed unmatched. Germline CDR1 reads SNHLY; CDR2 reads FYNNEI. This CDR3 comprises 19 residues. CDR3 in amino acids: CASIALAGAVNANTGELFF. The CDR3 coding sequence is TGTGCCAGCATAGCGCTAGCGGGAGCTGTTAACGCGAACACCGGGGAGCTGTTTTTT.

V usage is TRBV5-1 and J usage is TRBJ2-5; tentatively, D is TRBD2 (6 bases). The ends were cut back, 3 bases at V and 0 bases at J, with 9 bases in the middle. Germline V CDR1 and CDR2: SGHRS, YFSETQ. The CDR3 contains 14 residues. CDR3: CASSSAGYQETQYF. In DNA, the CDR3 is TGCGCCAGCAGCTCCGCGGGATACCAAGAGACCCAGTACTTC. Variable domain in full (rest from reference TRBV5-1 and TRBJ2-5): KAGVTQTPRYLIKTRGQQVTLSCSPISGHRSVSWYQQTPGQGLQFLFEYFSETQRNKGNFPGRFSGRQFSNSRSEMNVSTLELGDSALYLCASSSAGYQETQYFGPGTRLLVL.

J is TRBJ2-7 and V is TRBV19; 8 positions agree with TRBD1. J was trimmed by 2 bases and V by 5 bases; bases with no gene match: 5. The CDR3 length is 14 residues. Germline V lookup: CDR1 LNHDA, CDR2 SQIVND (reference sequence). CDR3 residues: CASSSGQGTYEQYF. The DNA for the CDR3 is TGTGCCAGTAGTTCTGGACAGGGAACCTACGAGCAGTACTTC.

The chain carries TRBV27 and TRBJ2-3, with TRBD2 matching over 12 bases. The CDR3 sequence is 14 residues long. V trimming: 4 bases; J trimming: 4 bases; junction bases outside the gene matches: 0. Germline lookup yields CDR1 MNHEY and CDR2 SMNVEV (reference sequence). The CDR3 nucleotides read TGTGCCAGCAGTTGGACTAGCGGGGCAGATACGCAGTATTTT. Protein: CASSWTSGADTQYF.

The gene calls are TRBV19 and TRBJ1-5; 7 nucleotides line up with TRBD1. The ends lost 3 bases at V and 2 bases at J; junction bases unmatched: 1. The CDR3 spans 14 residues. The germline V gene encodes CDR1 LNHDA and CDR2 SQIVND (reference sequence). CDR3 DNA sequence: TGTGCCAGTAGTATCGGGACAGGCAATCAGCCCCAGCATTTT. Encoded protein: CASSIGTGNQPQHF.

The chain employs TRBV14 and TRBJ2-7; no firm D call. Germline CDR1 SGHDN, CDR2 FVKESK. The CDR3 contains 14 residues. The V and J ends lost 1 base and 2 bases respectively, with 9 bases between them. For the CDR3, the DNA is TGTGCCAGCAGCCAAGGGGCCCTGACCTACGAGCAGTACTTC. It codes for CASSQGALTYEQYF.

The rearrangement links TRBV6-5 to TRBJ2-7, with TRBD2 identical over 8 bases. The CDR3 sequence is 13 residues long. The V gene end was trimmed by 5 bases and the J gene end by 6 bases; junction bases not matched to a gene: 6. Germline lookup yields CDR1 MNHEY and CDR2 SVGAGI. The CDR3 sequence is CASSPSGRGEQYF. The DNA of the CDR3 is TGTGCCAGCAGTCCGTCCGGGAGGGGCGAGCAGTACTTC.

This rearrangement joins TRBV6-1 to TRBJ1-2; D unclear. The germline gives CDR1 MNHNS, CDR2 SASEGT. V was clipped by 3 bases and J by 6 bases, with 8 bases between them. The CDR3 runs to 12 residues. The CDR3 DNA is TGTGCCAGCAGTGAGGTTGGGCATGGCTACACCTTC. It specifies CASSEVGHGYTF.

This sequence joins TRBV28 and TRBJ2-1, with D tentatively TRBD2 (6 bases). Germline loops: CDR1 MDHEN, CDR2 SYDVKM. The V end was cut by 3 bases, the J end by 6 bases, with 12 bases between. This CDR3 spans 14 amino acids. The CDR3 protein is CASSLGGVRNEQFF. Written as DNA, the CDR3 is TGTGCCAGCAGTTTGGGGGGAGTTCGCAATGAGCAGTTCTTC.

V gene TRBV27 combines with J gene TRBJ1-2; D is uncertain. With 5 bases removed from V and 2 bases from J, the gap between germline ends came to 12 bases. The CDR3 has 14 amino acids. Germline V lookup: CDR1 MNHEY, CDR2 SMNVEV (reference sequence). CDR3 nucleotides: TGTGCCAGCAGTCCTGGGATATTAAACTATGGCTACACCTTC. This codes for CASSPGILNYGYTF.

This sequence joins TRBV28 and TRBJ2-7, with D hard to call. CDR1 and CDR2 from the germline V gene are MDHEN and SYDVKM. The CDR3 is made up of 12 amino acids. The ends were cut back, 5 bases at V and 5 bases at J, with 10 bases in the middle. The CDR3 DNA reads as TGTGCCAGCAGTCCCCCCTTGGACGAGCAGTACTTC. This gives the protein CASSPPLDEQYF.

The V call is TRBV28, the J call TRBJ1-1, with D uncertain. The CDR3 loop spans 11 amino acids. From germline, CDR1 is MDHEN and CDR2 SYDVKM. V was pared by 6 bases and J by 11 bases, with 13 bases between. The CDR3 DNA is TGTGCCAGCAGGCAGGAGGTGTGGGCTTTCTTT. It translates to CASRQEVWAFF.

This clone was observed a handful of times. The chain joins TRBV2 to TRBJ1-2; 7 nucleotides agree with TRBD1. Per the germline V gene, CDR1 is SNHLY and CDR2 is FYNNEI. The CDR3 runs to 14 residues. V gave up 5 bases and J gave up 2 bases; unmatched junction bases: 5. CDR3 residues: CASSWTGPNYGYTF. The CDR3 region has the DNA TGTGCCAGCAGTTGGACAGGACCGAACTATGGCTACACCTTC.

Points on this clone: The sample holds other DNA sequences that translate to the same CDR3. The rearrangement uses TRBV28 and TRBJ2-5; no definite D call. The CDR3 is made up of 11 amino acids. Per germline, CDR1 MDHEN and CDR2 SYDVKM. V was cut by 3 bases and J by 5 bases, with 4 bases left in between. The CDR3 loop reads CASSFGETQYF. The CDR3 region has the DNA TGTGCCAGCAGTTTTGGTGAGACCCAGTACTTC.

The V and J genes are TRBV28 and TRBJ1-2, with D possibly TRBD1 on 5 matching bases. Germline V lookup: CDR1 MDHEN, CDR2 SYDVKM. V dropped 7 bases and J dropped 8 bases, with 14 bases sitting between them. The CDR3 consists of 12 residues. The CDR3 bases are TGTGCCAGCACCAGAGGGGTTCGCGGCTACACCTTC. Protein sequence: CASTRGVRGYTF.

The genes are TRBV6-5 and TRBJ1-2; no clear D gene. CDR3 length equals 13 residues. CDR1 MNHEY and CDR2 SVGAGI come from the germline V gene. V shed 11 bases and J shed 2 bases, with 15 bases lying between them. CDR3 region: CAVKREANYGYTF. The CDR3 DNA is TGTGCCGTAAAGAGGGAGGCCAACTATGGCTACACCTTC.